The clone carrying this T cell receptor (beta chain) has just one count. What it recognizes is unknown. Germline V gene data show CDR1 as DFQATT and CDR2 as SNEGSKA (reference sequence). CDR3 length: 17 residues. This sample is drawn from a study of blood T cells in healthy people across ages. Findings and caveats of the study: Older individuals had lower TCR beta diversity per million T cells (the decline was roughly linear). The diversity estimates, figures obtained from one million T cells, were considered underestimates.

The authors ran a second PCR of 7 to 11 cycles using a sample-barcoded 5' primer and a J-beta primer mix. Carrying 12 random nucleotides, a template-switch adaptor labeled each individual cDNA molecule. Each CDR3 protein is one row after TCRdb ran MiXCR on the 5' RACE reads. The sample lists under 1 million distinct CDR3 sequences; roughly 44% were seen once. What was sequenced was blood. The TCR originated in a man in his sixties in good health. V gene TRBV20-1 combines with J gene TRBJ2-7; 10 bases agree with TRBD1. The better agreement between TRBJ2-5 and the DNA end casts doubt on the J call. The CDR3 sequence is CSARELGQGIRKETQYF. The CDR3 DNA reads as TGCAGTGCTAGGGAATTGGGACAGGGGATCCGTAAAGAGACCCAGTACTTC.